This T cell receptor (beta chain) was identified during a study of cytomegalovirus exposure and HLA in healthy donors. Likely unrecorded immune exposures existed in these nominally healthy donors. On this clone: The antigen remains undetermined. Other nucleotide sequences in the sample specify the same CDR3.

Researchers ran the PCR with 60 Vbeta and 13 Jbeta primers. Generated by immunoSEQ multiplex PCR, the TCRdb table keeps only in-frame clones and is missing some. The data contain approximately 82,000 clones, 74% of them singletons. The study, taken as a whole, reports: The study had only CMV serostatus as immune exposure information. Most TCR sequences were rare, but some public TCRs occurred in many donors. In a later analysis, TCR beta V- and J-gene trimming was associated with a missense DCLRE1C variant.

The length of the CDR3 is 14 residues. V dropped 0 bases and J dropped 3 bases, with 7 bases sitting between them. Germline V lookup: CDR1 SGHRS, CDR2 YFSETQ. The specimen sequenced was PBMCs. The receptor comes from a woman aged 45-65 years in good health and CMV-seropositive. The genes are TRBV5-1 and TRBJ2-1, with D perhaps TRBD1 (6 bases). CDR3 region: CASSLEQGYNEQFF. The CDR3 DNA reads TGCGCCAGCAGCTTGGAACAGGGCTACAATGAGCAGTTCTTC. Full variable domain (remainder filled in from reference TRBV5-1 and TRBJ2-1): KAGVTQTPRYLIKTRGQQVTLSCSPISGHRSVSWYQQTPGQGLQFLFEYFSETQRNKGNFPGRFSGRQFSNSRSEMNVSTLELGDSALYLCASSLEQGYNEQFFGPGTRLTVL.